The 27 T cell receptor beta chains listed next were all sequenced from one sample in a study of T cells expressing NK-cell markers. After re-calling the 5' RACE reads, TCRdb lists one entry per CDR3 protein, DNA absent. In total, the table holds a few hundred thousand distinct CDR3 sequences. Source material: blood T cells: a sorted CD56 or NKG2C T cell subset, CD4+ or CD8+ T cells, or bulk PBMC T cells (not recorded which). The receptors stem from a woman between 50 and 59 years old in good health.

The CDR3 spells CASSGTGPSETQYF. V and J are TRBV5-1 and TRBJ2-5; checking the TCRdb D call of TRBD1 is not possible without DNA. Germline V gene sequence: CDR1 SGHRS, CDR2 YFSETQ. The CDR3 consists of 14 residues. Drawing the rest from reference TRBV5-1 and TRBJ2-5, the complete variable domain is KAGVTQTPRYLIKTRGQQVTLSCSPISGHRSVSWYQQTPGQGLQFLFEYFSETQRNKGNFPGRFSGRQFSNSRSEMNVSTLELGDSALYLCASSGTGPSETQYFGPGTRLLVL.

CDR3 amino acids: CSVEGAGWQETQYF. The chain employs TRBV29-1 and TRBJ2-5; TCRdb proposes TRBD1, but this gene call is untestable without DNA. The CDR3 spans 14 residues. Germline V CDR1 and CDR2: SQVTM, ANQGSEA.

This chain joins TRBV12-3 or TRBV12-4 and TRBJ1-6. This CDR3 has 13 amino acids. The CDR3 loop reads CASTRYSDSPLHF.

The chain recombines TRBV12-5 with TRBJ2-7; TCRdb indicates TRBD1, and absent DNA this call remains unverified. The CDR3 extends over 12 amino acids. Germline V CDR1 and CDR2: LGHNT, FRNRAP. The CDR3 loop is CASQGTGDEQYF.

CDR3 protein: CATSDHGTEYAAFF. The chain couples TRBV24-1 to TRBJ1-1; TCRdb's D gene call, TRBD1, goes unchecked for lack of DNA. The CDR3 contains 14 residues. The germline V gene has CDR1 KGHDR and CDR2 SFDVKD.

The chain has TRBV5-1 and TRBJ1-1; TCRdb's D call, TRBD1, is unchecked because there is no DNA. Germline-derived CDR1 and CDR2 are SGHRS and YFSETQ. CDR3 size: 13 residues. Here the CDR3 reads CASSRRQGDEAFF.

CDR3 loop: CASTLAGRGEQFF. This chain links TRBV12-3 or TRBV12-4 with TRBJ2-1; TCRdb's D gene call, TRBD1, goes unchecked for lack of DNA. CDR3 size: 13 residues.

The V call is TRBV5-6, the J call TRBJ2-2. Germline CDR1 is SGHDT and CDR2 is YYEEEE. This CDR3 has 14 amino acids. CDR3 sequence: CASTKKVHTGELFF.

The chain links TRBV7-9 to TRBJ2-2; TCRdb gives TRBD1 as the D gene, but with no DNA this cannot be confirmed. The V gene's germline CDR1 is SEHNR and CDR2 FQNEAQ (reference sequence). CDR3 length: 12 residues. CDR3 sequence reads: CATGGEPGELFF.

The CDR3 region is CASRRGSTDTQYF. This chain uses TRBV6-1 with TRBJ2-3; TCRdb lists TRBD2, though no DNA is available to test this call. The CDR3 has 13 residues. Per the germline V gene, CDR1 is MNHNS and CDR2 is SASEGT.

J is TRBJ2-2 and V is TRBV5-1; without DNA, the TCRdb call of TRBD2 cannot be checked. Germline CDR1 SGHRS, CDR2 YFSETQ. This CDR3 region has 17 residues. This chain's CDR3 is CASSLIGGSQYPGELFF.

The rearrangement joins TRBV12-3 or TRBV12-4 to TRBJ1-6; the TCRdb call, TRBD1, lacks DNA for checking. The CDR3 runs 14 residues. The CDR3: CASSLGTFNSPLHF.

J is TRBJ1-1 and V is TRBV7-8. Germline lookup yields CDR1 SGHVS and CDR2 FQNEAQ. CDR3 length: 14 amino acids. This CDR3 is CASSWGTRKTEAFF.

The chain is built from TRBV9 and TRBJ2-5. This CDR3 has 14 amino acids. The germline V gene encodes CDR1 SGDLS and CDR2 YYNGEE. CDR3 residues: CASSVVGWQETQYF. The full variable domain, with the rest looked up from reference TRBV9 and TRBJ2-5, is DSGVTQTPKHLITATGQRVTLRCSPRSGDLSVYWYQQSLDQGLQFLIQYYNGEERAKGNILERFSAQQFPDLHSELNLSSLELGDSALYFCASSVVGWQETQYFGPGTRLLVL.

CDR3: CASSASGGRETQYF. This chain uses TRBV6-1 with TRBJ2-5; without DNA, the TCRdb call of TRBD1 cannot be checked. The CDR3 runs to 14 residues. CDR1 is MNHNS, CDR2 SASEGT, per germline.

The chain joins TRBV11-3 to TRBJ2-3; with no DNA, the TCRdb D assignment of TRBD1 cannot be verified. The V gene's germline CDR1 is SGHNT and CDR2 YENEEA. The CDR3 totals 13 residues. The CDR3 is CASSTPFTDTQYF.

J is TRBJ2-1 and V is TRBV25-1. This CDR3 is built from 13 residues. Per germline, CDR1 MGHDK and CDR2 SYGVNS. The CDR3 region is CASNFFRSNEQFF.

This chain uses TRBV11-2 with TRBJ1-5; as DNA is missing, the TRBD1 call by TCRdb cannot be tested. The CDR3 runs to 15 residues. Germline V gives CDR1 SGHAT, CDR2 FQNNGV. CDR3 in amino acids: CASSLGTRGNQPQHF.

CDR3 region: CASSMRLAGGNGEQYF. The chain joins TRBV19 to TRBJ2-7; TCRdb calls TRBD2, which cannot be checked without DNA. Germline V lookup: CDR1 LNHDA, CDR2 SQIVND (reference sequence). The CDR3 covers 16 residues.

CDR3 sequence reads: CSASGFLARGNEQFF. This rearrangement joins TRBV20-1 to TRBJ2-1; TCRdb proposes TRBD2, but this gene call is untestable without DNA. This CDR3 comprises 15 residues. From germline, CDR1 is DFQATT and CDR2 SNEGSKA (reference sequence).

The CDR3 is CASSPDLNEQFF. The V call is TRBV9, the J call TRBJ2-1. This CDR3 spans 12 amino acids. Looked up from germline, CDR1 is SGDLS and CDR2 is YYNGEE.

This rearrangement joins TRBV29-1 to TRBJ2-7; TCRdb outputs TRBD1, but without DNA this stays unchecked. CDR3 length: 12 residues. Per germline, CDR1 SQVTM and CDR2 ANQGSEA. The CDR3 region is CSVVKDSYEQYF.

J is TRBJ2-2 and V is TRBV5-4. Germline values: CDR1 SGHNT, CDR2 YYREEE (reference sequence). The CDR3 loop spans 15 amino acids. CDR3: CASSLWELIGGELFF.

The rearrangement uses TRBV29-1 and TRBJ2-7; the TRBD1 assignment by TCRdb is unverifiable without DNA. Germline V gene data show CDR1 as SQVTM and CDR2 as ANQGSEA. This CDR3 is built from 13 residues. CDR3 residues: CSVVYGSRYEQYF.

V and J are TRBV7-6 and TRBJ2-5; the D call of TRBD1 rests on TCRdb alone, since no DNA is present to check it. The germline gives CDR1 SGHVS, CDR2 FNYEAQ. The CDR3 contains 18 residues. The CDR3 here is CASSPLGADRLLLETQYF.

This rearrangement joins TRBV20-1 to TRBJ1-1. The CDR3 extends over 13 amino acids. Per the germline V gene, CDR1 is DFQATT and CDR2 is SNEGSKA (reference sequence). The CDR3 protein is CSASDLYVTEAFF.

The CDR3 loop reads CASSLPASGRHNEQFF. The chain joins TRBV6-2 or TRBV6-3 to TRBJ2-1; no DNA is available, so the TRBD2 call from TCRdb remains unchecked. The CDR3 spans 16 residues. The V gene's germline CDR1 is MNHEY and CDR2 SVGEGT.